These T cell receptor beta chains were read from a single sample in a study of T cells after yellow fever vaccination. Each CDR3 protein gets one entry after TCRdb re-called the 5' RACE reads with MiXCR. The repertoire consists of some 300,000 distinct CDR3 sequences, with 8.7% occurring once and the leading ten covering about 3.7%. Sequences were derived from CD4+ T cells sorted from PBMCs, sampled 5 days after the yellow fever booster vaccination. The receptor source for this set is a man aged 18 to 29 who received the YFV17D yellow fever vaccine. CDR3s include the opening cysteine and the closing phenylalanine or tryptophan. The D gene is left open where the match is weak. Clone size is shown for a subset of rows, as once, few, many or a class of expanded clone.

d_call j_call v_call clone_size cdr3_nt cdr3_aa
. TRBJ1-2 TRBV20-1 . TGCAGTGCTAGGGGGGGGGCGCAAGCTGACTATGGCTACACCTTC CSARGGAQADYGYTF
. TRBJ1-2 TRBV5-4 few TGTGCCAGCAGCTCGGACGGCCGGAGGGGTGGCTACACCTTC CASSSDGRRGGYTF
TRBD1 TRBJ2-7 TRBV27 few TGTGCCAGCAGTTTATCCTCAGGGGGCCTGGTCTCCTACGAGCAGTACTTC CASSLSSGGLVSYEQYF
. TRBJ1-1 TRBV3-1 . TGTGCCAGCAGCCCCGACGTAGACACTGAAGCTTTCTTT CASSPDVDTEAFF
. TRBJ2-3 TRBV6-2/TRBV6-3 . TGTGCCAGCAGACTACAGGGATGGTCGGCCACAGATACGCAGTATTTT CASRLQGWSATDTQYF
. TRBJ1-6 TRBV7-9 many TGTGCCAGCAGCCCGGGGCGAGGGTATTCACCCCTCCACTTT CASSPGRGYSPLHF
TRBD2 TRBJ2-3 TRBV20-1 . TGCAGTGCTTGGAGCGGGGGGGCCGCAGATACGCAGTATTTT CSAWSGGAADTQYF
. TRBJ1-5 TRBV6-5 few TGTGCCAGCAGTCGAGGGGGGGGGATCAATCAGCCCCAGCATTTT CASSRGGGINQPQHF
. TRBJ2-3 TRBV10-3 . TGTGCCATCAGATTAAGGGAGACCGCCCCAGATACGCAGTATTTT CAIRLRETAPDTQYF
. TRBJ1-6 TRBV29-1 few TGCAGCGCATCCACTATCGCTTCACCCCTCCACTTT CSASTIASPLHF
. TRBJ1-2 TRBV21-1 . TGTGCCAGCAGCAAACCGTTCGACCGTATGGCTGGCACCTTC CASSKPFDRMAGTF
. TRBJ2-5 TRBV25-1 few TGTGCCAGCAACCGGGGACCTAAGGCTCCTTCGGAGACCCAGTACTTC CASNRGPKAPSETQYF
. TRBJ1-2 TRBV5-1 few TGCGCCAGCAGCTTCATTCCGGGCCCCAACTATGGCTACACCTTC CASSFIPGPNYGYTF
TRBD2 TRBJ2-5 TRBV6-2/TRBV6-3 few TGTGCCAGCAGTTTGTCTTCTAGCGGGGGGGCCGGAGAGACCCAGTACTTC CASSLSSSGGAGETQYF
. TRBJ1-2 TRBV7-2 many TGTGCCAGCAGCTTAGTAGCGCGGGGGGACTATGGCTACACCTTC CASSLVARGDYGYTF
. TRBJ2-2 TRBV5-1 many TGCGCCAGCAGCTTGGAGGGGACCAACACCGGGGAGCTGTTTTTT CASSLEGTNTGELFF
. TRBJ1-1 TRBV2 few TGTGCCAGCAGTGAAGTTCAAGGCATAGCTTTCTTT CASSEVQGIAFF
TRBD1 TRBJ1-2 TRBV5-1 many TGCGCCAGCAGCTTGTCAGACAGGGGCTATGGCTACACCTTC CASSLSDRGYGYTF
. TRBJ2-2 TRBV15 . TGTGCCACCAGCAGAGATCTGGAGAACGGGGAGCTGTTTTTT CATSRDLENGELFF
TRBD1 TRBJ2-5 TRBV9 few TGTGCCAGCAGCGTAGACAGGGGGCGGAAAGAGACCCAGTACTTC CASSVDRGRKETQYF
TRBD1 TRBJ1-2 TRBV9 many TGTGCCAGCAGCGCCGCCGCGGGACAGGGCTATGGCTACACCTTC CASSAAAGQGYGYTF
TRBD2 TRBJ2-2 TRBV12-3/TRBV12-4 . TGTGCCAGCAGTCCCTATAGCGGGGGGATCACCGGGGAGCTGTTTTTT CASSPYSGGITGELFF
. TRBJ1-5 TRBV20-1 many TGCAGTGCGAGCGATGGCGGATCCCAGCCCCAGCATTTT CSASDGGSQPQHF
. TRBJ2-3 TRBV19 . TGTGCCAGTACGGCGGGGGCCTCGGGCACAGATACGCAGTATTTT CASTAGASGTDTQYF
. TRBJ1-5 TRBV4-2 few TGTGCCAGCAGCCCAGAACAGGGTCCAGGCCAGCCCCAGCATTTT CASSPEQGPGQPQHF
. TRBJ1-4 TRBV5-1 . TGCGCCAGCAGCTTGTTAGAGGCTAATGAAAAACTGTTTTTT CASSLLEANEKLFF
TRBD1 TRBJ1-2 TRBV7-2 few TGTGCCAGCAGCTTAGTACCGGACAGGGACTATGGCTACACCTTC CASSLVPDRDYGYTF
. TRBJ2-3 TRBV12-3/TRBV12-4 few TGTGCCAGCAGTTTATTAGGGATCACAGATACGCAGTATTTT CASSLLGITDTQYF
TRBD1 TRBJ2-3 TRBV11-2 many TGTGCCAGCAGCTTAGCCCCGACAGGGGTCGGGACAGATACGCAGTATTTT CASSLAPTGVGTDTQYF
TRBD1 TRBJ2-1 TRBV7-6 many TGTGCCAGCAGCTCAACCGGGACAGGCTACAATGAGCAGTTCTTC CASSSTGTGYNEQFF
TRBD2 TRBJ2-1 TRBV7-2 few TGTGCCAGCAATGGCGGGGGGGCCAATGAGCAGTTCTTC CASNGGGANEQFF
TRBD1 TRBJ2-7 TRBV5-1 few TGCGCCACACGAAAGACAGGGTCCTACGAGCAGTACTTC CATRKTGSYEQYF
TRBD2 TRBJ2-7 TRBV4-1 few TGCGCCAGCAGCCGGGACTCGGGACTAGCGACGTACGAGCAGTACTTC CASSRDSGLATYEQYF
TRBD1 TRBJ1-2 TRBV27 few TGTGCCAGCAGTCTCCGCATCACCGGACAGGGGGCTTACTATGGCTACACCTTC CASSLRITGQGAYYGYTF
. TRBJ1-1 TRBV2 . TGTGCCAGCAGCTCGGAGGGGAACACTGAAGCTTTCTTT CASSSEGNTEAFF
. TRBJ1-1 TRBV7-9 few TGTGCCAGCAGCTTAGGGGCAGGGTTTGCTTTCTTT CASSLGAGFAFF
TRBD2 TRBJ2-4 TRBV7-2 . TGTGCCAGCAGCTTCCTAGCGGGGGTGAGGGCCAAAAACATTCAGTACTTC CASSFLAGVRAKNIQYF
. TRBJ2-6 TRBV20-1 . TGCAGTGCTAGGGGGGCCAACGTCCTGACTTTC CSARGANVLTF
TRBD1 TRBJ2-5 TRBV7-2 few TGTGCCAGCAGCTTAGTAGGGACAGCCAACCAAGAGACCCAGTACTTC CASSLVGTANQETQYF
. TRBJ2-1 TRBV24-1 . TGTGCCACCAGTGATCCCCCCCGCACCGAGCAGTTCTTC CATSDPPRTEQFF
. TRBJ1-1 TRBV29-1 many TGCAGCGCGTTGAACACTGAAGCTTTCTTT CSALNTEAFF
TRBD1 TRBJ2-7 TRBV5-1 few TGCGCCAGCAGCAAGGCGGGACAGGGAGACGAGCAGTACTTC CASSKAGQGDEQYF
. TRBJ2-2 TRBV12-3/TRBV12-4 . TGTGCCAGCAGTATACTAGCAAACACCGGGGAGCTGTTTTTT CASSILANTGELFF
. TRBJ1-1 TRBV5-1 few TGCGCCAGCAGCTTAACGAGTTACACTGAAGCTTTCTTT CASSLTSYTEAFF
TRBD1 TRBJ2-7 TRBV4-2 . TGTGCCAGCAGCCAAGATATCGGCACAGGGGGCGACGAGCAGTACTTC CASSQDIGTGGDEQYF
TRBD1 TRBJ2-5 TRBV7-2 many TGTGCCAGCAGCTTAAGTCGGCCAGGGGGAGAGACCCAGTACTTC CASSLSRPGGETQYF
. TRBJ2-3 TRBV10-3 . TGTGCCATCAGGGCGGCCGTCACAGATACGCAGTATTTT CAIRAAVTDTQYF
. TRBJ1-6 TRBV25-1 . TGTGCCAGCAGTTCATTCGGAGGAATACTTAATTCACCCCTCCACTTT CASSSFGGILNSPLHF
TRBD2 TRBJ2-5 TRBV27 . TGTGCCAGCAGTTTATCCCGGGCTAGCGGGGGCCATCAAGAGACCCAGTACTTC CASSLSRASGGHQETQYF
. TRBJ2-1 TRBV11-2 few TGTGCCAGCAGGGCGTTTGTGAAACTGTACAATGAGCAGTTCTTC CASRAFVKLYNEQFF
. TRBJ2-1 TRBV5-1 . TGCGCCAGCAGCTTGGAGACCCCCACCAATGAGCAGTTCTTC CASSLETPTNEQFF
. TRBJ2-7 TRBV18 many TGTGCCAGCTCACCCCCGAGCTCCTACGAGCAGTACTTC CASSPPSSYEQYF
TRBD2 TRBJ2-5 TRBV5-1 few TGCGCCAGCAGCTTGATGTTATCAGGACTAGCGGGGATCCAAGAGACCCAGTACTTC CASSLMLSGLAGIQETQYF